The clone carrying this T cell receptor (beta chain) occurred a few times. The data originate from a study of shared clonotypes between healthy human individuals. Here immunoSEQ multiplex PCR was the method, and the copy in TCRdb shows in-frame clones only, minus some. This table has 950,000 to 1,100,000 clones, under 80% appearing once. V lost 5 bases to trimming and J lost 0 bases, with 15 bases between them. The V gene's germline CDR1 is LNHDA and CDR2 SQIVND (reference sequence). This CDR3 has 16 amino acids. The chain employs TRBV19 and TRBJ2-3, with D perhaps TRBD1 (5 bases). The sequenced sample consisted of memory CD4+ T cells sorted from blood. Subset given: CD45RA-negative fraction. The TCR comes from a man in his late teens or twenties in good health. This chain's CDR3 is CASSFSTGYSTDTQYF. The CDR3 DNA is TGTGCCAGTAGTTTTAGTACAGGTTATAGCACAGATACGCAGTATTTT.